This paragraph covers one T cell receptor (beta chain) sequence. Its antigen remains unknown. The J segment lost 6 bases and the V segment lost 5 bases, leaving 12 bases of the junction unmatched. Germline V gene sequence: CDR1 SGHTA, CDR2 FQGTGA. CDR3 size: 16 residues. The data were taken from a study of T cell responses to AZD1222 COVID-19 vaccine. The table came from immunoSEQ multiplex PCR; TCRdb's copy has only in-frame clones and leaves some out. The sample carries 150,000 or so clones, roughly nine tenths recorded once. General study findings and limits: As reported, nearly half of all spike-specific TCRs target variant regions that are unmutated. The study sampled repertoires only after the peak T cell response. Distributed over spike, vaccine-associated CD4 TCRs predominated at 160-218 and 743-854.

The source is an adult in good health. V and J are TRBV7-3 and TRBJ2-1; 8 nucleotides agree with TRBD2. The specimen was peripheral blood, collected on day 0 of AZD1222 vaccination. CDR3 sequence reads: CASSPPGGGGGNEQFF. CDR3 nucleotide sequence: TGTGCCAGCAGCCCGCCGGGAGGGGGTGGGGGCAATGAGCAGTTCTTC.